The 22 T cell receptor beta chains in this list originate from one sample, sequenced in a study of human T cells and chemical hapten exposure. Time point in this sample: patch test 1, 2 weeks after DPC sensitization. The treatment denotes: therapeutic diphenylcyclopropenone sensitization with weekly scalp DPC. TCRdb processed the RACE reads anew with MiXCR; each CDR3 protein has one entry. The table shows a few hundred thousand distinct CDR3 sequences, with approximately 4.4% occurring only once. The sample consisted of whole blood, taken in connection with sensitization to the hapten diphenylcyclopropenone (DPC). The receptors shown here come from a woman between 50 and 59 years old with alopecia areata. Some clones in this sample may be carry-over from other donors' samples.

In this sample, this clonotype turned up many times. CDR3 loop: CSASSGVTGELFF. The CDR3 nucleotides are TGCAGTGCTAGCTCCGGAGTCACCGGGGAGCTGTTTTTT. The chain combines TRBV20-1 with TRBJ2-2; D is ambiguous. CDR3 length equals 13 residues. V lost 3 bases, J lost 4 bases, and 9 bases lay in between. Looked up from germline, CDR1 is DFQATT and CDR2 is SNEGSKA (reference sequence).

In its sample, this clonotype was seen a few times. The chain couples TRBV7-9 to TRBJ2-7; 7 bases map to TRBD2. CDR1 is SEHNR and CDR2 is FQNEAQ in the germline V gene (reference sequence). The CDR3 covers 15 residues. With V trimmed by 1 base and J by 2 bases, 5 bases remained unmatched. DNA of the CDR3: TGTGCCAGCAGCTTAGGGCGGGGGTCCACCTACGAGCAGTACTTC. Encoded protein: CASSLGRGSTYEQYF.

This chain links TRBV25-1 with TRBJ1-3; no firm D call. Germline values: CDR1 MGHDK, CDR2 SYGVNS. There are 14 residues in the CDR3. The germline V and J ends were trimmed by 1 base and 2 bases, with 6 bases remaining between them. CDR3 region: CASSEFQAGNTIYF. The CDR3 bases are TGTGCCAGCAGTGAATTTCAGGCTGGAAACACCATATATTTT.

The genes are TRBV24-1 and TRBJ2-1, with no clear D. Between the trimmed V and J ends, which lost 4 bases and 0 bases, there was a span of 15 bases. The CDR3 is made up of 17 amino acids. The V gene's germline CDR1 is KGHDR and CDR2 SFDVKD. The CDR3 spells CATSDPDGRSSYNEQFF. The CDR3 bases are TGTGCCACCAGTGACCCTGACGGAAGGAGCTCCTACAATGAGCAGTTCTTC.

This clonotype was seen a handful of times. The chain links TRBV29-1 to TRBJ1-2; TRBD1 might be the D (5 bases). The CDR3 has 13 amino acids. Germline V gene sequence: CDR1 SQVTM, CDR2 ANQGSEA. V lost 7 bases and J lost 4, with 16 bases in between. DNA for the CDR3: TGCAGCGGTGGGGCCACGGGCGGCTATGGCTACACCTTC. Translating it yields CSGGATGGYGYTF. The full variable domain, with the rest looked up from reference TRBV29-1 and TRBJ1-2, is SAVISQKPSRDICQRGTSLTIQCQVDSQVTMMFWYRQQPGQSLTLIATANQGSEATYESGFVIDKFPISRPNLTFSTLTVSNMSPEDSSIYLCSGGATGGYGYTFGSGTRLTVV.

This chain joins TRBV20-1 and TRBJ1-4; D gene ambiguous. This CDR3 is 13 amino acids long. Trimming pared 2 bases from V and 4 bases from J, leaving 8 bases between. CDR1 and CDR2 (germline): DFQATT, SNEGSKA (reference sequence). In DNA, the CDR3 is TGCAGTGCTAGACGAAACAGTAATGAAAAACTGTTTTTT. Encoded protein: CSARRNSNEKLFF.

This clonotype was seen a handful of times. The CDR3 DNA follows: TGTGCCAGCAGCTTCCCCCAGGGGAATTCACCCCTCCACTTT. Amino acids: CASSFPQGNSPLHF. The J gene is TRBJ1-6, the V gene TRBV7-2; D perhaps matches TRBD1 (6 bases). V lost 3 bases and J 7 bases, leaving 10 bases between the germline ends. The length of the CDR3 is 14 residues. Germline V gives CDR1 SGHTA, CDR2 FQGNSA.

This clonotype has a count of ten or more. CDR3 coding DNA: TGTGCCAGCAGCCAAGATGGGACTAGCGGGAGGAGCACAGATACGCAGTATTTT. Protein: CASSQDGTSGRSTDTQYF. This chain connects TRBV3-1 to TRBJ2-3; 15 positions agree with TRBD2. Germline lookup yields CDR1 LGHDT and CDR2 YNNKEL (reference sequence). With 0 bases clipped from V and 0 bases from J, the junction kept 1 base outside the gene matches. This CDR3 spans 18 amino acids.

This clonotype was seen at least ten times. The chain links TRBV6-2 or TRBV6-3 to TRBJ1-1, with 7 bases that match TRBD1. This CDR3 comprises 13 residues. Germline V gene data show CDR1 as MNHEY and CDR2 as SVGEGT. After removal of 7 bases from V and 9 bases from J, the junction contained 11 bases not matched to a gene. CDR3 loop: CASTRQWRGQAFF. The CDR3 DNA follows: TGTGCCAGCACCCGCCAGTGGAGGGGGCAAGCTTTCTTT.

The sample holds many counts of this clonotype. The rearrangement uses TRBV24-1 and TRBJ2-6; unclear D gene. This CDR3 is 15 amino acids long. V was trimmed by 8 bases and J by 4 bases, leaving 14 bases between them. The germline V gene has CDR1 KGHDR and CDR2 SFDVKD. As DNA, the CDR3 is TGTGCCACCACCGATGACCTCTTAGGGGCCAACGTCCTGACTTTC. Its translation: CATTDDLLGANVLTF.

At least ten counts were recorded for this clonotype. The chain has TRBV11-2 and TRBJ1-1, with D unresolved. The V and J ends lost 0 bases and 5 bases respectively, with 4 bases between them. CDR3 length equals 12 residues. Germline loops: CDR1 SGHAT, CDR2 FQNNGV. The CDR3 here is CASSLDRTEAFF. CDR3 in DNA: TGTGCCAGCAGCTTAGATAGGACTGAAGCTTTCTTT.

This clonotype has only a few counts. The V call is TRBV5-1, the J call TRBJ2-7; a weak D match, TRBD2 (5 bases). The germline CDR1 and CDR2 sequences are SGHRS and YFSETQ. Trimming removed 0 bases from V and 3 bases from J, with 13 bases in between. This CDR3 comprises 15 residues. In DNA form, the CDR3 reads TGCGCCAGCAGCTTGGACGGGGAAGGGTTCTACGAGCAGTACTTC. It encodes CASSLDGEGFYEQYF.

This clonotype was observed a few times. The chain combines TRBV20-1 with TRBJ1-2; D gene ambiguous. CDR3 size: 10 residues. The germline gives CDR1 DFQATT, CDR2 SNEGSKA (reference sequence). V was shortened by 6 bases and J by 7 bases, with 9 bases between the two germline ends. The CDR3 loop is CSAWWGGYTF. The CDR3 nucleotides are TGCAGTGCATGGTGGGGTGGCTACACCTTC.

The chain joins TRBV30 to TRBJ2-5, with TRBD2 as a possible D gene (6 bases). The CDR3 length is 14 residues. CDR1 is GTSNPN and CDR2 is SVGIG in the germline V gene (reference sequence). Deletions cut 1 base from V and 5 bases from J, with 14 bases between. CDR3 protein: CAWSGGPRGETQYF. The CDR3 bases are TGTGCCTGGAGTGGGGGCCCACGGGGGGAGACCCAGTACTTC.

This clonotype was detected a few times. The chain carries TRBV7-9 and TRBJ2-2; D uncertain. The CDR3 is 12 residues long. Germline values: CDR1 SEHNR, CDR2 FQNEAQ (reference sequence). The ends were cut back, 4 bases at V and 7 bases at J, with 7 bases in the middle. This chain's CDR3 is CASSWKVGELFF. In DNA, the CDR3 is TGTGCCAGCAGCTGGAAGGTCGGGGAGCTGTTTTTT. The variable domain in full, completed from reference TRBV7-9 and TRBJ2-2, reads DTGVSQNPRHKITKRGQNVTFRCDPISEHNRLYWYRQTLGQGPEFLTYFQNEAQLEKSRLLSDRFSAERPKGSFSTLEIQRTEQGDSAMYLCASSWKVGELFFGEGSRLTVL.

The J gene is TRBJ1-1, the V gene TRBV9, with TRBD1 as a possible D gene (5 bases). Trimming removed 3 bases at V and 3 bases at J, with 12 bases between. Germline-derived CDR1 and CDR2 are SGDLS and YYNGEE. This CDR3 region has 14 residues. The CDR3 sequence is CASSARQGDTEAFF. In DNA, the CDR3 is TGTGCCAGCAGCGCGAGGCAGGGTGACACTGAAGCTTTCTTT.

This clonotype was seen only a few times. The chain is built from TRBV2 and TRBJ2-1, with a possible D match to TRBD2 (5 bases). Trimming stripped 7 bases from V and 9 bases from J, with 10 bases between. The CDR3 totals 11 residues. Germline CDR1 and CDR2: SNHLY and FYNNEI. CDR3 protein: CASMSGSEQFF. The DNA for the CDR3 is TGTGCCAGCATGTCGGGGAGTGAGCAGTTCTTC.

This clonotype was detected ten times or more. The chain employs TRBV18 and TRBJ2-1; D is possibly TRBD1 or TRBD2 (6 bases each). V lost 6 bases to trimming and J lost 9 bases, with 12 bases between them. The CDR3 length is 12 residues. Looked up from germline, CDR1 is KGHSH and CDR2 is LQKENI. CDR3 DNA sequence: TGTGCCAGCTCGCTACAGGGAGGTGAGCAGTTCTTC. This gives the protein CASSLQGGEQFF.

The V call is TRBV7-9, the J call TRBJ1-1, with D tentatively TRBD1 (5 bases). The germline V gene has CDR1 SEHNR and CDR2 FQNEAQ (reference sequence). There are 15 residues in the CDR3. Trimming pared 1 base from V and 6 bases from J, leaving 15 bases between. As DNA, the CDR3 is TGTGCCAGCAGCTTAGTCGAAGGCCGGGGGGCTGAAGCTTTCTTT. Protein product: CASSLVEGRGAEAFF.

Many counts were recorded for this clonotype. The rearrangement uses TRBV5-1 and TRBJ1-4, with 10 bases identical to TRBD1. V lost 3 bases and J lost 4; bases outside the gene matches: 3. The CDR3 runs 15 residues. Germline V gene data show CDR1 as SGHRS and CDR2 as YFSETQ. The DNA of the CDR3 is TGCGCCAGCAGCTCGACAGGGGGCCGTAATGAAAAACTGTTTTTT. This sequence encodes CASSSTGGRNEKLFF. Based on the CDR3 plus reference TRBV5-1 and TRBJ1-4, the full variable domain is KAGVTQTPRYLIKTRGQQVTLSCSPISGHRSVSWYQQTPGQGLQFLFEYFSETQRNKGNFPGRFSGRQFSNSRSEMNVSTLELGDSALYLCASSSTGGRNEKLFFGSGTQLSVL.

This CDR3 reads CASSPVWGNTGELFF. The CDR3, as DNA: TGTGCCAGCAGCCCAGTATGGGGAAACACCGGGGAGCTGTTTTTT. The chain is built from TRBV11-1 and TRBJ2-2; D uncertain. Germline CDR1 SGHAT, CDR2 FQDESV (reference sequence). This CDR3 has 15 residues. V was clipped by 5 bases and J by 2 bases, with 12 bases between them.

A few counts support this clonotype. V gene TRBV10-3 combines with J gene TRBJ2-7; a weak D match, TRBD1 (6 bases). V lost 10 bases to trimming and J lost 4 bases, with 11 bases between them. This CDR3 has 11 residues. From germline, CDR1 is ENHRY and CDR2 SYGVKD. DNA of the CDR3: TGTGCCACGGAGACAGGTTACGAGCAGTACTTC. It encodes CATETGYEQYF.